The 23 T cell receptor beta chains reported below all come from one sample, sequenced in a study of brain metastases from non-small cell lung cancer (dated by TCRdb to between 2018 and 2021). Libraries came from the immunoSEQ multiplex PCR assay. TCRdb mirrors the immuneACCESS table, restricted to in-frame sequences. Some clones are absent from its copies; in checked studies, under half trace to an unresolved V gene, and the reason for the others is unknown. In all, the sample holds almost 4,500 clones, and about 80% of those were seen once. Of the sample, 5.9% is held by the ten largest clones. The sequencing sample was made of tumor-adjacent normal tissue. All receptors come from a donor aged 40 or older with non-small cell lung cancer.

J is TRBJ2-1 and V is TRBV7-2; TRBD1 aligns across 10 bases. V lost 3 bases and J lost 1; bases outside the gene matches: 0. Germline values: CDR1 SGHTA, CDR2 FQGNSA. The CDR3 covers 15 residues. In nucleotides, the CDR3 is TGTGCCAGCAGCTTGGGACAGGGGTCCTACAATGAGCAGTTCTTC. Translated: CASSLGQGSYNEQFF. Together with reference TRBV7-2 and TRBJ2-1, the CDR3 gives the full variable domain: GAGVSQSPSNKVTEKGKDVELRCDPISGHTALYWYRQSLGQGLEFLIYFQGNSAPDKSGLPSDRFSAERTGGSVSTLTIQRTQQEDSAVYLCASSLGQGSYNEQFFGPGTRLTVL.

This sequence joins TRBV15 and TRBJ2-5; D is undetermined. This CDR3 contains 16 residues. Germline lookup yields CDR1 LNHNV and CDR2 YYDKDF (reference sequence). The V gene lost 3 bases and the J gene lost 2 bases, with 16 bases spanning the gap. The CDR3 is CATSSTSTSYQETQYF. DNA for the CDR3: TGTGCCACCAGCAGCACCTCGACATCTTATCAAGAGACCCAGTACTTC.

J is TRBJ1-2 and V is TRBV9; 7 nucleotides line up with TRBD1. CDR1 is SGDLS and CDR2 is YYNGEE in the germline V gene. With V trimmed by 4 bases and J by 7 bases, 7 bases remained unmatched. The CDR3 has 13 residues. CDR3 sequence reads: CASSPRQGLGYTF. CDR3 in DNA: TGTGCCAGCAGCCCAAGACAGGGTCTTGGCTACACCTTC.

The chain recombines TRBV19 with TRBJ2-5; TRBD2 agrees at 11 bases. CDR3 size: 15 residues. Trimming took 7 bases from V and 1 from J; bases not matched to a gene: 5. Germline V gene sequence: CDR1 LNHDA, CDR2 SQIVND (reference sequence). The CDR3 coding sequence is TGTGCCAGTATGGTGACTAGCGGGGCCCAAGAGACCCAGTACTTC. It encodes CASMVTSGAQETQYF.

The J gene is TRBJ1-2, the V gene TRBV12-3 or TRBV12-4; possibly TRBD1 for D (5 bases). The length of the CDR3 is 12 residues. Deletions cut 5 bases from V and 7 bases from J, with 11 bases between. CDR3 in amino acids: CASSPTETGYTF. The CDR3 DNA reads TGTGCCAGCAGTCCGACAGAGACTGGCTACACCTTC.

V gene TRBV6-6 combines with J gene TRBJ1-6, with D perhaps matching TRBD1 (5 bases). In germline, CDR1 is MNHNY, CDR2 SVGAGI (reference sequence). CDR3 length equals 14 residues. The V end lost 7 bases, the J end lost 4 bases, and 11 bases lay between the germline ends. CDR3 nucleotide sequence: TGTGCCAGCACCCCCAGGGATTATAATTCACCCCTCCACTTT. It translates to CASTPRDYNSPLHF.

The chain recombines TRBV28 with TRBJ2-3, with TRBD2 identical over 7 bases. The CDR3 extends over 16 amino acids. Germline lookup yields CDR1 MDHEN and CDR2 SYDVKM. J was trimmed by 0 bases and V by 6 bases; bases with no gene match: 9. In DNA form, the CDR3 reads TGTGCCAGCAGCCCTACCAATAGCGGGAGCACAGATACGCAGTATTTT. This gives the protein CASSPTNSGSTDTQYF. Looking up the rest from reference TRBV28 and TRBJ2-3 gives the full variable domain: DVKVTQSSRYLVKRTGEKVFLECVQDMDHENMFWYRQDPGLGLRLIYFSYDVKMKEKGDIPEGYSVSREKKERFSLILESASTNQTSMYLCASSPTNSGSTDTQYFGPGTRLTVL.

The chain combines TRBV27 with TRBJ2-1; D is undetermined. The V end lost 4 bases, the J end lost 2 bases, and 9 bases lay between the germline ends. In germline, CDR1 is MNHEY, CDR2 SMNVEV (reference sequence). The CDR3 is 14 amino acids. DNA for the CDR3: TGTGCCAGCAGTTATACAGTCCCCTACAATGAGCAGTTCTTC. This sequence encodes CASSYTVPYNEQFF.

The rearrangement links TRBV24-1 to TRBJ2-7; 9 bases map to TRBD2. Trimming cost V 3 bases and J 0 bases; bases outside gene matches: 8. CDR3 length: 17 residues. The V gene's germline CDR1 is KGHDR and CDR2 SFDVKD. The DNA for the CDR3 is TGTGCCACCAGTGATACGTTAGCGGGAGTCATCTCCTACGAGCAGTACTTC. As protein: CATSDTLAGVISYEQYF.

This chain connects TRBV4-1 to TRBJ2-2, with no clear D. V shed 2 bases and J shed 6 bases, with 10 bases lying between them. CDR1 is MGHRA and CDR2 is YSYEKL in the germline V gene. The CDR3 spans 14 residues. The CDR3 sequence is CASSQYSRAGELFF. DNA for the CDR3: TGCGCCAGCAGCCAATACTCGAGAGCCGGGGAGCTGTTTTTT.

The genes are TRBV19 and TRBJ1-1; weak D call: TRBD1 (6 bases). V gave up 2 bases and J gave up 7 bases, with 14 bases separating them. From germline, CDR1 is LNHDA and CDR2 SQIVND (reference sequence). The CDR3 has 14 residues. DNA of the CDR3: TGTGCCAGTAGTATAAGGACAGTAAGTCATGAAGCTTTCTTT. Amino acid sequence: CASSIRTVSHEAFF.

Points on this clone: The junction departs from the called germline gene at one end, perhaps through a read error. The same CDR3 can be traced to other DNA sequences in this sample. The chain combines TRBV6-2 or TRBV6-3 with TRBJ2-7; either TRBD1 or TRBD2 may fit D (7 bases each). The CDR3 is made up of 15 amino acids. Germline assignment: CDR1 MNHEY and CDR2 SVGEGT. The CDR3 loop is CASSPDNRGAGEQYF. The CDR3, as DNA: TGTGCCAGCAGTCCCGACAACAGGGGCGCGGGGGAGCAGTACTTT.

The gene calls are TRBV3-1 (or the pseudogene TRBV3-2) and TRBJ2-1; 7 bases are a match to TRBD2. The CDR3 is 12 residues long. Trimming removed 8 bases from V and 7 bases from J; junction bases left unmatched: 5. The germline gives CDR1 LGHDT, CDR2 YNNKEL (reference sequence). The CDR3 sequence: CASGRATNEQFF. In DNA form, the CDR3 reads TGTGCCAGCGGGAGGGCCACGAATGAGCAGTTCTTC.

This sequence joins TRBV15 and TRBJ2-1; D tentatively reads TRBD1 or TRBD2 (5 bases each). CDR1 LNHNV and CDR2 YYDKDF come from the germline V gene (reference sequence). The V gene lost 5 bases and the J gene lost 6 bases, with 11 bases spanning the gap. The CDR3 sequence is 13 residues long. CDR3 sequence reads: CATSEGPSNEQFF. DNA for the CDR3: TGTGCCACCAGCGAGGGACCCAGCAATGAGCAGTTCTTC.

The chain combines TRBV19 with TRBJ2-1; 9 positions match TRBD2. Germline assignment: CDR1 LNHDA and CDR2 SQIVND (reference sequence). CDR3 length: 15 residues. The ends lost 3 bases at V and 1 base at J; junction bases unmatched: 1. The CDR3 coding sequence is TGTGCCAGTAGTATTAGCGGGAGTTCCTACAATGAGCAGTTCTTC. Translating gives CASSISGSSYNEQFF.

The CDR3 DNA sequence: TGTGCCAGCAGTCCTATTGGGCTACAGTGGAGCTCCTACAATGAGCAGTTCTTC. The encoded protein is CASSPIGLQWSSYNEQFF. This rearrangement joins TRBV6-6 to TRBJ2-1; D ambiguous. CDR3 size: 18 residues. The germline gives CDR1 MNHNY, CDR2 SVGAGI (reference sequence). The V end lost 5 bases, the J end lost 0 bases, and 20 bases lay between the germline ends.

The chain links TRBV27 to TRBJ1-1; 11 positions match TRBD1. This CDR3 has 14 residues. Germline loops: CDR1 MNHEY, CDR2 SMNVEV (reference sequence). The V and J ends lost 3 bases and 5 bases, in that order; junction bases with no gene match: 2. CDR3 protein: CASSFGTGGTEAFF. CDR3 DNA sequence: TGTGCCAGCAGTTTCGGGACAGGGGGGACTGAAGCTTTCTTT.

The V call is TRBV10-3, the J call TRBJ2-3; TRBD1 aligns across 10 bases. The germline V gene encodes CDR1 ENHRY and CDR2 SYGVKD. The ends lost 5 bases at V and 5 bases at J; junction bases unmatched: 7. This CDR3 contains 15 residues. CDR3 in DNA: TGTGCCATCAGTCCTGGAGGACAGGGGGGAGATACGCAGTATTTT. Translation gives CAISPGGQGGDTQYF.

The chain joins TRBV19 to TRBJ2-2; TRBD1 matches 9 bases. Per the germline V gene, CDR1 is LNHDA and CDR2 is SQIVND (reference sequence). The CDR3 extends over 15 amino acids. Trimming cost V 5 bases and J 4 bases; bases outside gene matches: 5. CDR3 nucleotides: TGTGCCAGTAGTGACAGGGGGGCGATCACCGGGGAGCTGTTTTTT. Its translation: CASSDRGAITGELFF.

The V and J genes are TRBV3-1 (or the pseudogene TRBV3-2) and TRBJ2-2; no definite D call. Germline V gene sequence: CDR1 LGHDT, CDR2 YNNKEL (reference sequence). The CDR3 has 14 amino acids. V was trimmed by 0 bases and J by 4 bases, leaving 6 bases between them. CDR3 DNA sequence: TGTGCCAGCAGCCAAGAGCCGACCACCGGGGAGCTGTTTTTT. This encodes CASSQEPTTGELFF.

The gene calls are TRBV5-5 and TRBJ2-2; D ambiguous. The DNA end is a closer match to TRBJ1-3, so the J assignment may be wrong. The CDR3 loop spans 14 amino acids. Germline V CDR1 and CDR2: SGHKS, YYEKEE (reference sequence). The CDR3 loop is CASSFETGGNTIYF. CDR3 nucleotide sequence: TGTGCCAGCAGCTTCGAGACGGGTGGAAACACCATATATTTT.

In this sample, this clone turned up a few times. This CDR3 is also generated by other DNA sequences in the sample. The genes are TRBV6-5 and TRBJ2-3; possible D gene TRBD2, 5 bases. Trimming shortened V by 6 bases and J by 5 bases, and 15 bases separated the two germline ends. The V gene's germline CDR1 is MNHEY and CDR2 SVGAGI. The CDR3 runs to 14 residues. CDR3 residues: CASRSWSEGDTQYF. The CDR3 nucleotides read TGTGCCAGCAGGTCGTGGAGCGAGGGAGATACGCAGTATTTT.

The chain combines TRBV27 with TRBJ2-1; 9 positions match TRBD2. This CDR3 is 15 amino acids long. Germline-derived CDR1 and CDR2 are MNHEY and SMNVEV (reference sequence). Trimming cost V 7 bases and J 7 bases; bases outside gene matches: 11. The CDR3 protein is CASTLMAGGPNEQFF. CDR3 DNA: TGTGCCAGCACCTTGATGGCGGGAGGGCCAAATGAGCAGTTCTTC.